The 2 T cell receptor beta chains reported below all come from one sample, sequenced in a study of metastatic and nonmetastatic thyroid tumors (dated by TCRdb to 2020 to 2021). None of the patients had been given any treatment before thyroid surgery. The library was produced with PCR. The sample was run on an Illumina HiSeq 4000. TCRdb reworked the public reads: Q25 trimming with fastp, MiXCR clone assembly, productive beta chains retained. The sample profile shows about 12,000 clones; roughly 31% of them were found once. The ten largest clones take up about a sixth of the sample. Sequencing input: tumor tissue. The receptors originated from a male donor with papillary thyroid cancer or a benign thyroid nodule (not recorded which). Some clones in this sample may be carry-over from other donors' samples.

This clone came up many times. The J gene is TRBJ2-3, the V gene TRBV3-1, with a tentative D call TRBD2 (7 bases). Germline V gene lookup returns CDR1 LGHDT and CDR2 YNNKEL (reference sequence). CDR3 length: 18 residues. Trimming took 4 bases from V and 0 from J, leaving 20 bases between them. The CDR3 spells CASSPGGLAVTSTDTQYF. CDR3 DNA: TGTGCCAGCAGCCCCGGGGGGCTAGCGGTGACTAGCACAGATACGCAGTATTTT.

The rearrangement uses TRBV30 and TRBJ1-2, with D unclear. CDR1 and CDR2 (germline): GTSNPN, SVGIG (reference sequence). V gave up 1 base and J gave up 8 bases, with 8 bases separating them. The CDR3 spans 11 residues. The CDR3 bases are TGTGCCTGGAGTGGCGCGGGCGGCTACACCTTC. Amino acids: CAWSGAGGYTF.